This entry describes one TCR beta chain. Sequencing used immunoSEQ multiplex PCR; TCRdb keeps in-frame clones, though not all of them. Of about 75,000 clones in the sample, roughly 84% were seen once. The sample belongs to a study of control samples from healthy donors and cancer patients. CDR3 size: 13 residues. CDR1 and CDR2 (germline): MNHNY, SVGAGI (reference sequence). Trimming left V 6 bases short and J 5 bases short, with 13 bases between. The specimen sequenced was blood. The V gene is TRBV6-6, the J gene TRBJ1-2; TRBD1 is a possible D gene (5 bases). The receptor comes from a man aged 50-59 years in good health. The CDR3 bases are TGTGCCAGCAGCCCAGACAGTCATTATGGCTACACCTTC. It specifies CASSPDSHYGYTF.